Listed here are 20 T cell receptor beta chains from one sample, sequenced in a study of T cells in Graves' hyperthyroidism and ophthalmopathy. RNA transcripts served as the template for amplifying TCR beta CDR3 regions. When the TCR CDR3 underwent first-round RT-PCR, the HTBI primer set was used. One entry per CDR3 protein, called by TCRdb with MiXCR from the multiplex PCR reads. The data show nearly 250,000 distinct CDR3 sequences, roughly a quarter seen once. The sample taken for sequencing was blood. These receptor sequences come from a woman between 40 and 55 years old with Graves' ophthalmopathy.

This clonotype was seen at least ten times. The rearrangement joins TRBV30 to TRBJ2-7; 11 bases line up with TRBD2. J lost 6 bases, V lost 4 bases, and 5 bases had no gene match. Germline lookup yields CDR1 GTSNPN and CDR2 SVGIG (reference sequence). This CDR3 region has 13 residues. The CDR3 bases are TGTGCCTGGATGGGGCTAGCGGGAGGCGAGCAGTACTTC. This sequence encodes CAWMGLAGGEQYF.

The rearrangement links TRBV24-1 to TRBJ2-7; D uncertain. V was shortened by 11 bases and J by 4 bases, with 17 bases between the two germline ends. The germline gives CDR1 KGHDR, CDR2 SFDVKD. This CDR3 is built from 13 residues. Here the CDR3 DNA reads TGTGCCAGCAGACTCCTTCCAGCATACGAGCAGTACTTC. It codes for CASRLLPAYEQYF.

The CDR3 loop reads CASSYSSIYGYTF. The CDR3 DNA reads as TGTGCCAGCAGTTACAGTAGTATATACGGCTACACCTTC. The J gene is TRBJ1-2, the V gene TRBV28; no clear D gene. V was shortened by 4 bases and J by 8 bases, with 14 bases between the two germline ends. Per germline, CDR1 MDHEN and CDR2 SYDVKM. This CDR3 region has 13 residues.

There are many counts of this clonotype. This chain joins TRBV28 and TRBJ1-5; perhaps TRBD1 as D (6 bases). Germline CDR1 reads MDHEN; CDR2 reads SYDVKM. Trimming took 7 bases from V and 8 from J, leaving 24 bases between them. The CDR3 consists of 16 residues. The DNA for the CDR3 is TGTGCCAGCACCAACGGAAGGTCGACAGGAGGTGAGCCCCAGCATTTT. Protein product: CASTNGRSTGGEPQHF.

Many counts were recorded for this clonotype. The DNA of the CDR3 is TGTGCCAGCAGTTTCCTTACGGACAGGCTCTCTCAGCCCCAGCATTTT. It translates to CASSFLTDRLSQPQHF. The chain joins TRBV28 to TRBJ1-5; 7 bases map to TRBD1. Germline CDR1 MDHEN, CDR2 SYDVKM. V shed 3 bases, J shed 6 bases, and the junction held 11 bases outside the gene matches. The CDR3 is made up of 16 amino acids. Based on the CDR3 plus reference TRBV28 and TRBJ1-5, the full variable domain is DVKVTQSSRYLVKRTGEKVFLECVQDMDHENMFWYRQDPGLGLRLIYFSYDVKMKEKGDIPEGYSVSREKKERFSLILESASTNQTSMYLCASSFLTDRLSQPQHFGDGTRLSIL.

This clonotype was detected ten times or more. The rearrangement links TRBV29-1 to TRBJ2-5; 8 bases map to TRBD1. The junction had 3 bases not matched to a gene; V was cut back by 2 bases and J by 4 bases. The CDR3 is 13 amino acids. From germline, CDR1 is SQVTM and CDR2 ANQGSEA. In nucleotides, the CDR3 is TGCAGCGTTGAAACCCAGGGGGCAGAGACCCAGTACTTC. It is translated as CSVETQGAETQYF.

The rearrangement uses TRBV6-2 or TRBV6-3 and TRBJ1-2; TRBD1 matches at 8 bases. This CDR3 is 13 amino acids long. Germline V CDR1 and CDR2: MNHEY, SVGEGT. The V gene end was trimmed by 5 bases and the J gene end by 8 bases; junction bases not matched to a gene: 7. CDR3 DNA sequence: TGTGCCAGCAGTCGGACAGGGCCTATGGGCTACACCTTC. Translating it yields CASSRTGPMGYTF.

This clonotype has at least ten counts. V gene TRBV12-3 or TRBV12-4 combines with J gene TRBJ1-3; no definite D call. The CDR3 contains 15 residues. V lost 0 bases and J 2 bases, leaving 8 bases between the germline ends. The chain's CDR3 is CASSLAAVAGNTIYF. The CDR3 coding sequence is TGTGCCAGCAGTTTAGCGGCAGTAGCTGGAAACACCATATATTTT.

This clonotype occurred many times. This chain links TRBV6-2 or TRBV6-3 with TRBJ1-5, with a tentative D call TRBD1 (6 bases). The V gene lost 2 bases and the J gene lost 2 bases, with 19 bases spanning the gap. CDR3 length equals 18 residues. The germline CDR1 and CDR2 sequences are MNHEY and SVGEGT. The CDR3 bases are TGTGCCAGCAGTTACGCCGGAAAGGGGGGAGGTGGCAATCAGCCCCAGCATTTT. The encoded protein is CASSYAGKGGGGNQPQHF.

This clonotype was detected ten times or more. The chain uses TRBV12-3 or TRBV12-4 and TRBJ2-3; D may correspond to TRBD1 or TRBD2 (5 bases each). This CDR3 has 14 amino acids. V lost 3 bases and J lost 0, with 7 bases in between. The CDR3 here is CASSFGGSTDTQYF. CDR3 nucleotide sequence: TGTGCCAGCAGTTTTGGGGGTAGCACAGATACGCAGTATTTT.

This clonotype was picked up a small number of times. The chain is built from TRBV12-3 or TRBV12-4 and TRBJ1-1; D not resolved. Deletions cut 11 bases from V and 6 bases from J, with 13 bases between. This CDR3 has 11 residues. The CDR3 DNA reads TGTGCCTCCCACGGAGGAGCTGAAGCTTTCTTT. It is translated as CASHGGAEAFF.

This clonotype was seen a few times. The V call is TRBV27, the J call TRBJ2-5; 9 positions agree with TRBD2. Germline trimming cut 6 bases from V and 1 base from J; bases unmatched to any gene: 15. The germline V gene encodes CDR1 MNHEY and CDR2 SMNVEV (reference sequence). The CDR3 loop spans 18 amino acids. CDR3: CASSLLAGPNEIQETQYF. CDR3 sequence (DNA): TGTGCCAGCAGCCTTCTAGCGGGACCTAACGAAATCCAAGAGACCCAGTACTTC.

V and J are TRBV4-1 and TRBJ1-3; D is unclear. Trimming stripped 0 bases from V and 4 bases from J, with 10 bases between. The CDR3 covers 15 residues. The V gene's germline CDR1 is MGHRA and CDR2 YSYEKL. The CDR3 DNA sequence: TGCGCCAGCAGCCAAGATCCCAGCTTCGGAAACACCATATATTTT. Protein sequence: CASSQDPSFGNTIYF.

This clonotype was seen repeatedly, ten times or more. The chain is built from TRBV13 and TRBJ1-1; unclear D gene. This CDR3 is built from 13 residues. CDR1 and CDR2 from the germline V gene are PRHDT and FYEKMQ (reference sequence). Trimming cost V 5 bases and J 5 bases, with 12 bases left between them. CDR3 nucleotides: TGTGCCAGCAGCCCTGGGGTAAGAACTGAAGCTTTCTTT. This translates into CASSPGVRTEAFF.

The V and J genes are TRBV11-2 and TRBJ2-2; tentatively, D is TRBD1 (5 bases). Trimming took off 3 bases at V and 1 base at J, with 12 bases between the two ends. The germline V gene encodes CDR1 SGHAT and CDR2 FQNNGV. The CDR3 totals 16 residues. CDR3 in DNA: TGTGCCAGCAGCTTTCAGGGTGGATGGAACACCGGGGAGCTGTTTTTT. It yields the protein CASSFQGGWNTGELFF. The whole variable domain, filled in from reference TRBV11-2 and TRBJ2-2, reads EAGVAQSPRYKIIEKRQSVAFWCNPISGHATLYWYQQILGQGPKLLIQFQNNGVVDDSQLPKDRFSAERLKGVDSTLKIQPAKLEDSAVYLCASSFQGGWNTGELFFGEGSRLTVL.

This clonotype was seen repeatedly, ten times or more. J is TRBJ1-1 and V is TRBV4-1, with D tentatively TRBD1 (5 bases). Trimming shortened V by 4 bases and J by 3 bases, and 18 bases separated the two germline ends. Germline V lookup: CDR1 MGHRA, CDR2 YSYEKL. This CDR3 comprises 16 residues. This CDR3 reads CASSLLGARVDTEAFF. CDR3 nucleotides: TGCGCCAGCAGCCTCCTTGGGGCCAGGGTTGACACTGAAGCTTTCTTT.

There are many counts of this clonotype. The chain couples TRBV27 to TRBJ2-2; a weak D match, TRBD2 (5 bases). The CDR3 spans 17 residues. V gave up 6 bases and J gave up 4 bases, with 21 bases separating them. Germline lookup yields CDR1 MNHEY and CDR2 SMNVEV (reference sequence). The CDR3 reads CASSRTPGNGLTGELFF. CDR3 bases: TGTGCCAGCAGCCGGACTCCCGGGAACGGCCTCACCGGGGAGCTGTTTTTT.

In this sample, this clonotype turned up many times. The chain is built from TRBV2 and TRBJ1-1, with 10 positions matching TRBD1. Germline CDR1 reads SNHLY; CDR2 reads FYNNEI. The V and J ends lost 8 bases and 1 base, in that order; junction bases with no gene match: 7. This CDR3 is 15 amino acids long. CDR3 sequence reads: CASARQGAWNTEAFF. The CDR3 DNA is TGTGCCAGCGCAAGACAGGGGGCCTGGAACACTGAAGCTTTCTTT.

This clonotype was picked up many times. The gene calls are TRBV7-2 and TRBJ2-5; 9 bases are shared with TRBD2. V was pared by 5 bases and J by 5 bases, with 9 bases of the junction left unmatched. CDR1 and CDR2 (germline): SGHTA, FQGNSA. This CDR3 is 15 amino acids long. Here the CDR3 reads CASSAAGTSWETQYF. Written as DNA, the CDR3 is TGTGCCAGCAGCGCAGCCGGGACTAGCTGGGAGACCCAGTACTTC.

This clonotype was seen at least ten times. The chain couples TRBV13 to TRBJ1-1; 8 bases fit TRBD1. Per the germline V gene, CDR1 is PRHDT and CDR2 is FYEKMQ (reference sequence). This CDR3 spans 15 amino acids. V shed 4 bases and J 5 bases; nucleotides not matched to a gene: 9. Here the CDR3 DNA reads TGTGCCAGCAGCTCAACCACAGGGGGGCGGACTGAAGCTTTCTTT. Its protein product is CASSSTTGGRTEAFF.